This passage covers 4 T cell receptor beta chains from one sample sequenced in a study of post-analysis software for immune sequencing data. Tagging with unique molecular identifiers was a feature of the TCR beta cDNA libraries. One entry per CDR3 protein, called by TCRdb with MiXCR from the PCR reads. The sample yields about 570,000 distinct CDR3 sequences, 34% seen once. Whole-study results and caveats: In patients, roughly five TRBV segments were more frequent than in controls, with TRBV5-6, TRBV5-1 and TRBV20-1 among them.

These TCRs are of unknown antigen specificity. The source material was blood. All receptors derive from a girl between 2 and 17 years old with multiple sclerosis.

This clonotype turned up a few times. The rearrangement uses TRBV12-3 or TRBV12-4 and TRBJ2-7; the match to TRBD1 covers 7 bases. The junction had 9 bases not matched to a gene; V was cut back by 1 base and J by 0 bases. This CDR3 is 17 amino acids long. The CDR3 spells CASSLGAGGFNSYEQYF. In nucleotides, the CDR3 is TGTGCCAGCAGTTTAGGGGCAGGGGGTTTTAACTCCTACGAGCAGTACTTC.

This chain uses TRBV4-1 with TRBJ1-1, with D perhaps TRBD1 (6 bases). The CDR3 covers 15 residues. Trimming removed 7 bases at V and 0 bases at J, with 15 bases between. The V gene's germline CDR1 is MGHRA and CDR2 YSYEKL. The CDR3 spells CASTPTDRLNTEAFF. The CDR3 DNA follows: TGCGCCAGCACCCCTACCGACAGGTTGAACACTGAAGCTTTCTTT.

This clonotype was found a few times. CDR3 in amino acids: CSARDGTGGLKRYEQYF. CDR3 nucleotide sequence: TGCAGTGCTAGAGATGGGACAGGGGGCCTAAAGAGATACGAGCAGTACTTC. The chain uses TRBV20-1 and TRBJ2-7, with 12 bases matching TRBD1. Trimming cost V 0 bases and J 4 bases; bases outside gene matches: 10. Looked up from germline, CDR1 is DFQATT and CDR2 is SNEGSKA (reference sequence). The CDR3 length is 17 residues.

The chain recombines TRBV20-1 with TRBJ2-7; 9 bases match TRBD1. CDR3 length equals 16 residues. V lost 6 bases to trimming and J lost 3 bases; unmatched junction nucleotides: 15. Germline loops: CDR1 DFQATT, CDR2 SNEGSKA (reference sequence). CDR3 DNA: TGCAGTGCCTCTGGTGGTGCTGGACAGGGGATCTACGAGCAGTACTTC. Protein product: CSASGGAGQGIYEQYF.